This T cell receptor beta chain stems from a study of shared clonotypes between healthy human individuals. The repertoire was sequenced with immunoSEQ multiplex PCR; TCRdb's copy has only in-frame clones and lacks some. The data show hundreds of thousands of clones, 55% to 85% seen once. Note on this clone: As yet, its antigen is unknown.

The CDR3 covers 11 residues. J gave up 6 bases and V 6 bases, and 2 bases lay outside the gene matches. Germline assignment: CDR1 SGHRS and CDR2 YFSETQ. Findings of the study overall: Rarefaction indicated that sorted-subset sequencing remained incomplete although depth was large. Sampling included only blood; tissue repertoires likely differ.

The receptor's source is a young woman in good health. Sequences were obtained from memory CD4+ T cells sorted from blood. As for subset: CD45RA-negative fraction. J is TRBJ2-7 and V is TRBV5-1; TRBD2 agrees at 8 bases. In nucleotides, the CDR3 is TGCGCCAGCAATAGCGGGACCGAGCAGTACTTC. It is translated as CASNSGTEQYF.